Listed below are T cell receptor beta chains from one sample, sequenced in a study of CXCR3-negative and CXCR3-positive naive CD8 T cells. TCRdb reanalyzed the 5' RACE reads, giving one entry per CDR3 protein sequence and no DNA. The listing records 75,000 to 100,000 distinct CDR3 sequences. Sequenced: naive CXCR3+ CD8+ T cells from blood. The receptors were sampled from a human donor in good health. Some clones in this sample may be carry-over from other donors' samples. CDR3s include the opening cysteine and the closing phenylalanine or tryptophan.

CDR3	V	J
CASSKDSSSYEQYF	TRBV7-9	TRBJ2-7
CASGQTSEAFF	TRBV27	TRBJ1-1
CASSPGGGTYEQYF	TRBV7-2	TRBJ2-7
CSAPGGAWGGELFF	TRBV20-1	TRBJ2-2
CSARGDHSYEQYF	TRBV20-1	TRBJ2-7
CASPGRAFYGYTF	TRBV5-1	TRBJ1-2
CASSQDLGLSTDTQYF	TRBV4-1	TRBJ2-3
CASGYGEARSRQETQYF	TRBV7-9	TRBJ2-5
CSVDSLRHGYTF	TRBV29-1	TRBJ1-2
CSVVEGSSTEQYF	TRBV29-1	TRBJ2-7
CSVDEGQDSSYEQYF	TRBV29-1	TRBJ2-7
CASSSLAGVVGEQYF	TRBV7-2	TRBJ2-7
CASSYSATWGLAAETQYF	TRBV6-2/TRBV6-3	TRBJ2-5
CAAKAGIAYYGYTF	TRBV6-5	TRBJ1-2
CASSKQGEHSNQPQHF	TRBV6-2/TRBV6-3	TRBJ1-5
CASSYSETGGSYEQYF	TRBV6-2/TRBV6-3	TRBJ2-7
CASSLELVGNQETQYF	TRBV5-4	TRBJ2-5
CASSHHGRQGNSYEQYF	TRBV23-1	TRBJ2-7
CASSLAPAPAGEQYF	TRBV5-1	TRBJ2-7
CASSGQGASYEQYF	TRBV12-3/TRBV12-4	TRBJ2-7
CASSQALAGGPGDTQYF	TRBV3-1	TRBJ2-3
CASSYGGLEGASFEQYF	TRBV6-5	TRBJ2-7
CASSAGTGMNTEAFF	TRBV7-9	TRBJ1-1
CSATPRGSGDPPYEQYF	TRBV20-1	TRBJ2-7
CSVVTTGEAFF	TRBV29-1	TRBJ1-1
CASSQGTGGGHNEQFF	TRBV4-3	TRBJ2-1
CASSLGGTANTEAFF	TRBV7-8	TRBJ1-1
CASSLVQPEQFF	TRBV5-5	TRBJ2-1
CATSDFGTETGELFF	TRBV24-1	TRBJ2-2
CASGLPWGSGNEQFF	TRBV12-5	TRBJ2-1
CAIERGGEQYF	TRBV5-6	TRBJ2-7
CASSATKGQGAYNEQFF	TRBV6-2/TRBV6-3	TRBJ2-1
CASMWLLNTGELFF	TRBV6-2/TRBV6-3	TRBJ2-2
CASSESYPLCEQYF	TRBV10-1	TRBJ2-7
CSVPGGLGTDTQYF	TRBV29-1	TRBJ2-3
CASRDSGVISADTQYF	TRBV6-2/TRBV6-3	TRBJ2-3
CATSGPGDNYNYGYTF	TRBV15	TRBJ1-2
CSASAKVPYEQYF	TRBV20-1	TRBJ2-7
CASSLVGASSTDTQYF	TRBV5-1	TRBJ2-3
CSVGQGPTEAFF	TRBV29-1	TRBJ1-1
CATSRTKSPTGGGARAFF	TRBV15	TRBJ1-1
CASSYGPGGNQPQHF	TRBV6-5	TRBJ1-5
CASSGGTANTGELFF	TRBV9	TRBJ2-2
CASSNPRTGSDEQFF	TRBV7-8	TRBJ2-1
CSVEDQGQVGYTF	TRBV29-1	TRBJ1-2